This record concerns one T cell receptor beta chain sequence. As yet, its antigen is unknown. This record comes from a study of T cell responses to AZD1222 COVID-19 vaccine. In the study overall: Second-dose timings of about 4 or about 12 weeks were pooled. Overall study findings and caveats: Vaccination with two AZD1222 doses was followed by a rise in Spike-specific TCR breadth and depth. Baseline serology detected seropositivity in only a handful of AZD1222 recipients. Females made up more of the donors, who were largely white British, and clonal diversity may have come out too low.

CDR3 length: 14 amino acids. V lost 4 bases, J lost 2 bases, and 6 bases stayed unmatched. Germline assignment: CDR1 SGHRS and CDR2 YFSETQ. Profiled with immunoSEQ multiplex PCR; TCRdb holds only in-frame clones, not every one. Here the sample spans 160,000 or so clones, about 92% being singletons. The TCR sequence derives from an adult in good health. This specimen consisted of peripheral blood, obtained on day 0 of AZD1222 vaccination. The genes are TRBV5-1 and TRBJ2-7; 7 bases line up with TRBD1. The CDR3 DNA is TGCGCCAGCAGCGCGACCGGGACAGCCTACGAGCAGTACTTC. It translates to CASSATGTAYEQYF.